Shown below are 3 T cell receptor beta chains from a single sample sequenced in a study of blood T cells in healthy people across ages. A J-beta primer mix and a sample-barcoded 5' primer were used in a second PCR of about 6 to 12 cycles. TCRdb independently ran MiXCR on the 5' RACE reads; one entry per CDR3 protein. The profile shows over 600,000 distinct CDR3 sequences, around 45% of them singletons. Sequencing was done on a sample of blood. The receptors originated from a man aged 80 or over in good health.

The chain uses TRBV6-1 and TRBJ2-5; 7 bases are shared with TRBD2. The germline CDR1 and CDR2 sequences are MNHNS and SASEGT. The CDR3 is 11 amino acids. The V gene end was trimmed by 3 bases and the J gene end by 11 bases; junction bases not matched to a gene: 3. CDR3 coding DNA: TGTGCCAGCAGTGAGCGGGAGCGGCAGTACTTC. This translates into CASSERERQYF.

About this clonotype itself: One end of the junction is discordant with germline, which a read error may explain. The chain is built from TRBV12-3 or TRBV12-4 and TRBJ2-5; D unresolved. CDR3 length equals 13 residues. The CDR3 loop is CASSFSDQDTQYF. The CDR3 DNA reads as TGTGCCAGCAGTTTTTCGGATCAAGATACCCAGTACTTC.

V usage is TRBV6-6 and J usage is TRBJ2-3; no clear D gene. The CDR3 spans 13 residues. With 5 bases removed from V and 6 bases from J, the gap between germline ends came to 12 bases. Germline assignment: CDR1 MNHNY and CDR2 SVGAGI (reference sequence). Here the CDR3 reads CASSDHASDTQYF. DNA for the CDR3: TGTGCCAGCAGTGACCACGCCAGTGATACGCAGTATTTT.